These T cell receptor beta chains were read from a single sample in a study of blood T cell repertoires in COVID-19. Data came from immunoSEQ multiplex PCR; TCRdb stores just in-frame clones and leaves some out. The repertoire holds roughly 150,000 clones, approximately 91% seen once, with roughly 5% in the top ten. The specimen sequenced was peripheral blood. These receptors came from a man in his late teens or twenties with COVID-19, enrolled during active disease. Each CDR3 is given with its conserved first and last residue. D genes are given only for firm matches. For some rows the clone size is stated as once, few or many, or as a class when expanded; others skip it.

j_call,cdr3_length,v_call,d_call,clone_size,cdr3_aa,cdr3_nt
TRBJ1-1,14,TRBV29-1,TRBD1,-,CSVASRDSTTEAFF,TGCAGCGTGGCATCCCGGGACAGCACAACGGAAGCTTTCTTT
TRBJ2-2,16,TRBV28,TRBD1,-,CASSLVDRVNTGELFF,TGTGCCAGCAGTTTAGTGGACAGGGTCAACACCGGGGAGCTGTTTTTT
TRBJ1-2,15,TRBV30,TRBD1,-,CAWVPPGQGNWGYTF,TGTGCCTGGGTACCACCGGGACAGGGGAATTGGGGCTACACCTTC
TRBJ2-6,18,TRBV9,TRBD1,-,CASSGNPGQATGANVLTF,TGTGCCAGCAGCGGGAACCCGGGACAGGCCACTGGGGCCAACGTCCTGACTTTC
TRBJ1-4,14,TRBV7-6,-,-,CASSRAAEQEKLFF,TGTGCCAGCAGCCGAGCCGCGGAGCAGGAAAAACTGTTTTTT
TRBJ2-2,16,TRBV11-2,TRBD1,-,CASSSHRGKSTGELFF,TGTGCCAGCAGCTCACACAGGGGAAAGAGCACCGGGGAGCTGTTTTTT
TRBJ2-7,15,TRBV7-2,-,-,CASSLSLREYYEQYF,TGTGCCAGCAGCTTGTCTCTTCGGGAATACTACGAGCAGTACTTC
TRBJ2-1,15,TRBV13,-,-,CASSLGRGSYNEQFF,TGTGCCAGCAGCTTAGGCCGAGGATCCTACAATGAGCAGTTCTTC
TRBJ2-7,16,TRBV9,TRBD1,-,CASSDHLTGAVHEQYF,TGTGCCAGCAGCGACCACCTGACAGGGGCCGTCCACGAGCAGTACTTC
TRBJ1-2,14,TRBV4-3,TRBD1,-,CASSPDRGGYGYTF,TGCGCCAGCAGCCCCGACAGGGGTGGCTATGGCTACACCTTC
TRBJ2-1,16,TRBV5-6,-,-,CASSAGTLGSYNEQFF,TGTGCCAGCAGCGCGGGAACCCTCGGCTCATACAATGAGCAGTTCTTC
TRBJ2-3,16,TRBV19,-,-,CASSIGREYTTDTQYF,TGTGCCAGTAGTATAGGCCGGGAGTATACCACAGATACGCAGTATTTT
TRBJ2-2,12,TRBV27,TRBD2,-,CASRGGTGELFF,TGTGCCAGCAGGGGGGGGACCGGGGAGCTGTTTTTT
TRBJ1-1,15,TRBV5-4,-,-,CASSLAVGGGTEAFF,TGTGCCAGCAGCTTGGCCGTCGGGGGAGGAACTGAAGCTTTCTTT
TRBJ1-3,16,TRBV9,TRBD1,few,CASSTDRGRTGNTIYF,TGTGCCAGCAGCACTGATAGGGGGCGGACTGGAAACACCATATATTTT
TRBJ2-2,16,TRBV6-2/TRBV6-3,TRBD1,-,CASSYSWTGNTGELFF,TGTGCCAGCAGTTACTCCTGGACAGGGAACACCGGGGAGCTGTTTTTT
TRBJ1-2,15,TRBV30,TRBD1,few,CALTGTGNSNYGYTF,TGTGCTTTGACCGGGACAGGAAATTCAAACTATGGCTACACCTTC
TRBJ1-5,14,TRBV9,TRBD1,-,CASSAGQGHQPQHF,TGTGCCAGCAGCGCCGGACAGGGTCATCAGCCCCAGCATTTT
TRBJ2-6,20,TRBV27,TRBD1,-,CASSLGWLGQGASGANVLTF,TGTGCCAGCAGTTTAGGATGGCTGGGACAGGGGGCATCAGGGGCCAACGTCCTGACTTTC
TRBJ1-1,15,TRBV7-3,TRBD1,-,CASSLNAGGSTEAFF,TGTGCCAGCAGCTTAAATGCAGGGGGGAGTACTGAAGCTTTCTTT
TRBJ2-3,18,TRBV24-1,TRBD2,-,CATSDSRGTSGITDTQYF,TGTGCCACCAGTGACTCAAGAGGTACTAGCGGGATCACAGATACGCAGTATTTT
TRBJ1-5,18,TRBV19,TRBD1,-,CASSYRDRALFSNQPQHF,TGTGCCAGTAGTTACCGGGACAGGGCCCTATTCAGCAATCAGCCCCAGCATTTT
TRBJ2-7,15,TRBV7-2,-,-,CASSLDPYEDYEQYF,TGTGCCAGCAGCCTAGACCCCTATGAGGATTACGAGCAGTACTTC
TRBJ1-5,14,TRBV27,-,-,CASSLGQFNQPQHF,TGTGCCAGCAGTTTAGGACAGTTCAATCAGCCCCAGCATTTT
TRBJ2-7,14,TRBV7-2,TRBD2,-,CASSFAGGPYEQYF,TGTGCCAGCAGCTTTGCGGGAGGGCCCTACGAGCAGTACTTC
TRBJ1-2,12,TRBV12-3/TRBV12-4,-,-,CASSFSNYGYTF,TGTGCCAGCAGTTTCAGTAACTATGGCTACACCTTC
TRBJ1-4,16,TRBV21-1,-,-,CASTPMVGGVSEKLFF,TGTGCCAGCACCCCAATGGTCGGAGGGGTCTCTGAAAAACTGTTTTTT
TRBJ2-3,16,TRBV11-2,TRBD2,once,CASSLAPRLAGEGQYF,TGTGCCAGCAGCTTAGCCCCTCGACTAGCGGGAGAGGGGCAGTATTTT
TRBJ1-1,17,TRBV27,TRBD1,-,CASSLFWTGDPNTEAFF,TGTGCCAGCAGTTTATTTTGGACAGGGGACCCGAACACTGAAGCTTTCTTT
TRBJ1-2,13,TRBV5-8,-,-,CASSPSGIYGYTF,TGTGCCAGCAGCCCTTCAGGGATCTATGGCTACACCTTC
TRBJ1-6,15,TRBV3-1/TRBV3-2,-,-,CASSQVVGGYSPLHF,TGTGCCAGCAGCCAAGTAGTAGGGGGTTATTCACCCCTCCACTTT
TRBJ2-1,15,TRBV7-9,TRBD2,once,CASSPAQRELSGQFF,TGTGCCAGCAGCCCCGCCCAGCGGGAGCTCTCGGGGCAGTTCTTC
TRBJ1-2,12,TRBV12-3/TRBV12-4,-,-,CASSLGSDGYTF,TGTGCCAGCAGTTTGGGGAGTGACGGCTACACCTTC
TRBJ2-5,13,TRBV12-3/TRBV12-4,-,-,CASSFFNQETQYF,TGTGCCAGCAGTTTTTTTAACCAAGAGACCCAGTACTTC
TRBJ2-7,14,TRBV30,TRBD2,-,CAWSALAGGREQYF,TGTGCCTGGAGTGCACTAGCGGGAGGACGCGAGCAGTACTTC
TRBJ2-2,16,TRBV11-3,-,once,CASSFGGAKDTGELFF,TGTGCCAGCAGCTTTGGGGGGGCGAAGGACACCGGGGAGCTGTTTTTT
TRBJ1-1,16,TRBV6-2/TRBV6-3,TRBD1,once,CASSYFGQGTNTEAFF,TGTGCCAGCAGTTACTTCGGACAGGGGACGAACACTGAAGCTTTCTTT
TRBJ1-6,16,TRBV27,TRBD1,-,CASSPAGTGGNSPLHF,TGTGCCAGCAGTCCCGCCGGGACAGGGGGTAATTCACCCCTCCACTTT
TRBJ1-2,13,TRBV9,-,few,CASSADSNYGYTF,TGTGCCAGCAGCGCAGACAGCAACTATGGCTACACCTTC
TRBJ2-7,14,TRBV21-1,-,-,CASSSRDRDYEQYF,TGTGCCAGCAGCTCCCGGGACAGGGACTACGAGCAGTACTTC
TRBJ2-7,16,TRBV6-5,-,-,CASSYSPKILAYEQYF,TGTGCCAGCAGTTACTCCCCTAAGATTCTCGCCTACGAGCAGTACTTC
TRBJ1-2,16,TRBV30,-,-,CAWSAPVADFSGGYTF,TGTGCCTGGAGTGCTCCCGTGGCCGACTTTTCGGGGGGCTACACCTTC
TRBJ2-7,14,TRBV29-1,-,-,CSVWTPVSSYEQYF,TGCAGCGTGTGGACTCCTGTTAGCTCCTACGAGCAGTACTTC
TRBJ2-7,14,TRBV19,TRBD2,-,CASSIFGTSDEQYF,TGTGCCAGTAGTATATTCGGTACTAGCGACGAGCAGTACTTC
TRBJ2-7,18,TRBV3-1/TRBV3-2,TRBD2,-,CASSQDPFWTSGQYEQYF,TGTGCCAGCAGCCAAGACCCCTTTTGGACTAGCGGCCAATACGAGCAGTACTTC
TRBJ1-3,14,TRBV19,TRBD1,-,CASSIGTAKNTIYF,TGTGCCAGTAGTATCGGGACAGCTAAAAACACCATATATTTT
TRBJ2-7,17,TRBV5-4,-,few,CASSLGTGTRTSYEQYF,TGTGCCAGCAGCTTGGGTACCGGGACACGGACCTCCTACGAGCAGTACTTC
TRBJ2-1,14,TRBV7-8,-,-,CASSKQRPYNEQFF,TGTGCCAGCAGCAAACAGAGACCCTACAATGAGCAGTTCTTC
TRBJ2-7,14,TRBV9,-,few,CASSVVASCHEQYF,TGTGCCAGCAGCGTAGTAGCTAGCTGCCACGAGCAGTACTTC
TRBJ1-1,18,TRBV4-3,-,-,CASSQVLNYYGGPTEAFF,TGCGCCAGCAGCCAAGTTTTGAATTACTACGGGGGGCCCACTGAAGCTTTCTTT
TRBJ2-7,15,TRBV3-1/TRBV3-2,-,-,CASSQESDFYYEQYF,TGTGCCAGCAGCCAAGAGAGTGACTTTTACTACGAGCAGTACTTC
TRBJ2-2,18,TRBV6-4,TRBD2,-,CASSDRTSGIGNTGELFF,TGTGCCAGCAGTGACCGGACTAGCGGGATAGGGAACACCGGGGAGCTGTTTTTT
TRBJ1-1,19,TRBV15,-,-,CATSRDGWQGHTKNTEAFF,TGTGCCACCAGCAGAGATGGGTGGCAGGGCCACACCAAGAACACTGAAGCTTTCTTT
TRBJ2-2,16,TRBV5-6,-,-,CASSLPAGTNTGELFF,TGTGCCAGCAGCTTGCCGGCGGGGACGAACACCGGGGAGCTGTTTTTT